Given below is one T cell receptor (beta chain) in context. At one boundary the junction diverges from the germline segment, which might be a read error. CDR1 is MNHEY and CDR2 is SVGAGI in the germline V gene. The CDR3 is made up of 12 amino acids. This sample was included in a study of neoadjuvant anti-PD-1 for oral cavity cancer. Assay used: immunoSEQ multiplex PCR; TCRdb lists only in-frame clones, some missing. The sample lists approximately 15,000 clones, over 55% occurring once. Documented time point: after neoadjuvant nivolumab, at surgical resection. The sample here was PBMCs, taken after nivolumab (anti-PD-1) treatment. The TCR comes from a person aged 40 to 85 with oral cavity squamous cell carcinoma. The rearrangement links TRBV6-5 to TRBJ1-1, with D hard to call. The CDR3 nucleotides read TGTGCCAGCGGTTACATGAACACTGAAGCTTTCTTT. It yields the protein CASGYMNTEAFF.